These 19 T cell receptor beta chains came from one sample sequenced in a study of blood T cell repertoires in COVID-19. This table comes from immunoSEQ multiplex PCR, and its TCRdb copy is limited to in-frame clones, with some not included. The sample gives about 440,000 clones, around 89% of which show up once; about 4.5% is in the top ten. Sequencing was carried out using peripheral blood. All receptors come from a woman aged 25 to 39 with acute or convalescent COVID-19.

The chain carries TRBV21-1 and TRBJ2-3; TRBD2 is the table's D call, not checked against the DNA. TRBV21-1 is tagged as a pseudogene. The CDR3 has 17 residues. This CDR3 reads CASSKLLKQTSTDTQYF. CDR3 bases: TGTGCCAGCAGCAAACTACTAAAGCAAACTAGCACAGATACGCAGTATTTT.

The V gene is TRBV28, the J gene TRBJ1-6; TRBD1 agrees at 11 bases. Trimming took 7 bases from V and 10 from J; bases not matched to a gene: 9. CDR3 length equals 15 residues. Germline CDR1 reads MDHEN; CDR2 reads SYDVKM. The CDR3 bases are TGTGCCAGCAAACGGACAGGGGGCGTTGAGTCACCCCTCCACTTT. Protein product: CASKRTGGVESPLHF.

CDR3 DNA: TGCGCCAGCAGCCAACGTCGGGGGATTGGGGCCAACGTCCTGACTTTC. The encoded protein is CASSQRRGIGANVLTF. J is TRBJ2-6 and V is TRBV4-1, with TRBD2 as a possible D gene (6 bases). The V gene lost 2 bases and the J gene lost 3 bases, with 11 bases spanning the gap. In germline, CDR1 is MGHRA, CDR2 YSYEKL. The CDR3 spans 16 residues.

The chain uses TRBV28 and TRBJ2-7; the D is unclear. The ends were cut back, 9 bases at V and 6 bases at J, with 18 bases in the middle. Germline values: CDR1 MDHEN, CDR2 SYDVKM. The CDR3 loop spans 13 amino acids. The CDR3 DNA reads TGTGCCAGTGCTCGGCGGCCTGACGGCGAGCAGTACTTC. This codes for CASARRPDGEQYF.

This chain connects TRBV6-5 to TRBJ2-7; 9 bases fit TRBD1. The germline V gene has CDR1 MNHEY and CDR2 SVGAGI. The CDR3 consists of 14 residues. V was pared by 6 bases and J by 5 bases, with 8 bases of the junction left unmatched. The CDR3 DNA follows: TGTGCCAGCAGGGACGGACAGGGGTTCCACGAGCAGTACTTC. This sequence encodes CASRDGQGFHEQYF.

The chain recombines TRBV5-1 with TRBJ1-4, with D maybe TRBD1 (6 bases). V was shortened by 5 bases and J by 6 bases, with 14 bases between the two germline ends. The CDR3 runs to 14 residues. CDR1 is SGHRS and CDR2 is YFSETQ in the germline V gene. The CDR3 loop is CASRLGAGDEKLFF. DNA for the CDR3: TGCGCCAGCAGACTGGGGGCGGGAGATGAAAAACTGTTTTTT.

The CDR3 protein is CASSFERQGRNTEAFF. In DNA, the CDR3 is TGTGCCAGCAGCTTCGAGCGACAGGGAAGAAACACTGAAGCTTTCTTT. This chain uses TRBV7-2 with TRBJ1-1; TRBD1 matches at 7 bases. Germline V CDR1 and CDR2: SGHTA, FQGNSA. Losses at the gene ends were 3 bases for V and 2 bases for J; bases not matched to a gene: 9. The CDR3 sequence is 16 residues long.

The CDR3 sequence: CASSLTGGVNTEAFF. CDR3 nucleotides: TGTGCCAGCAGCTTAACTGGGGGCGTTAACACTGAAGCTTTCTTT. This chain uses TRBV13 with TRBJ1-1, with D possibly being TRBD1 (6 bases). Germline values: CDR1 PRHDT, CDR2 FYEKMQ (reference sequence). The V end lost 2 bases, the J end lost 2 bases, and 12 bases lay between the germline ends. There are 15 residues in the CDR3.

The chain uses TRBV9 and TRBJ2-3; 9 bases are a match to TRBD2. The length of the CDR3 is 15 residues. Germline assignment: CDR1 SGDLS and CDR2 YYNGEE. V lost 4 bases, J lost 4 bases, and 7 bases stayed unmatched. CDR3 in amino acids: CASSTQRGAADTQYF. The CDR3 DNA reads as TGTGCCAGCAGCACACAGCGGGGGGCGGCAGATACGCAGTATTTT.

V usage is TRBV19 and J usage is TRBJ2-3; TRBD1 might be the D (5 bases). CDR3 size: 15 residues. V dropped 6 bases and J dropped 3 bases, with 16 bases sitting between them. Per germline, CDR1 LNHDA and CDR2 SQIVND (reference sequence). The CDR3 is CASSRKGQETDTQYF. CDR3 coding DNA: TGTGCCAGTAGCCGGAAAGGACAAGAAACAGATACGCAGTATTTT.

The V call is TRBV28, the J call TRBJ1-2, with D unclear. Per germline, CDR1 MDHEN and CDR2 SYDVKM. V was pared by 3 bases and J by 5 bases, with 7 bases between. This CDR3 spans 12 amino acids. CDR3 sequence (DNA): TGTGCCAGCAGTTTGAACAGATATGGCTACACCTTC. Translated: CASSLNRYGYTF.

The chain links TRBV5-6 to TRBJ1-6; 7 nucleotides align to TRBD1. V dropped 4 bases and J dropped 0; count of bases not matched to a gene: 4. This CDR3 contains 16 residues. Per the germline V gene, CDR1 is SGHDT and CDR2 is YYEEEE. CDR3: CASSPGQSSYNSPLHF. The CDR3 nucleotides read TGTGCCAGCAGCCCGGGACAGAGCTCCTATAATTCACCCCTCCACTTT.

Notes on this clone: The sample contains more than one DNA sequence encoding this CDR3. V and J are TRBV2 and TRBJ1-2, with unresolved D. Trimming removed 4 bases from V and 4 bases from J, with 13 bases in between. Germline CDR1 SNHLY, CDR2 FYNNEI. The CDR3 covers 14 residues. CDR3 sequence reads: CASSGRDRGYGYTF. As DNA, the CDR3 is TGTGCCAGCAGTGGCCGTGACCGGGGCTATGGCTACACCTTC.

The chain combines TRBV5-4 with TRBJ1-3; 7 positions agree with TRBD1. V shed 4 bases and J 1 base; nucleotides not matched to a gene: 8. CDR1 SGHNT and CDR2 YYREEE come from the germline V gene (reference sequence). The CDR3 totals 16 residues. CDR3 sequence reads: CASSLRAGGSGNTIYF. CDR3 coding DNA: TGTGCCAGCAGCCTGAGGGCAGGGGGGTCTGGAAACACCATATATTTT.

A single count supports this clone. The CDR3 nucleotides are TGTGCCAGCAGCTTTAAGACGGGACAGGGGGATGACAATCAGCCCCAGCATTTT. Protein: CASSFKTGQGDDNQPQHF. This chain joins TRBV11-3 and TRBJ1-5; 11 bases fit TRBD1. There are 18 residues in the CDR3. Per the germline V gene, CDR1 is SGHNT and CDR2 is YENEEA. V dropped 3 bases and J dropped 3; count of bases not matched to a gene: 10.

This sequence joins TRBV27 and TRBJ1-2; possible D gene TRBD1, 5 bases. V gave up 5 bases and J gave up 3 bases, with 16 bases separating them. CDR3 length: 15 amino acids. Germline lookup yields CDR1 MNHEY and CDR2 SMNVEV (reference sequence). CDR3 residues: CASSITPRVDYGYTF. The CDR3 nucleotides read TGTGCCAGCAGTATTACTCCCAGGGTGGACTATGGCTACACCTTC.

Remarks on this clone: At one of its ends the junction is not consistent with the germline gene, which may arise from a read error. This chain links TRBV4-1 with TRBJ1-6, with 7 bases fitting TRBD1. Germline V gene sequence: CDR1 MGHRA, CDR2 YSYEKL. CDR3 length equals 14 residues. CDR3 region: CASSKDRDNSPLHF. The CDR3 DNA is TGCGCCAGCAGCAAAGACAGGGATAATTCACCCCTCCACTTT.

V gene TRBV9 combines with J gene TRBJ2-7; maybe TRBD1 (6 bases). The CDR3 contains 13 residues. The germline V and J ends were trimmed by 4 bases and 0 bases, with 8 bases remaining between them. Germline CDR1 and CDR2: SGDLS and YYNGEE. The CDR3 sequence: CASSRDTSYEQYF. Here the CDR3 DNA reads TGTGCCAGCAGCCGGGACACCTCCTACGAGCAGTACTTC. Full variable domain (outside the CDR3, taken from reference TRBV9 and TRBJ2-7): DSGVTQTPKHLITATGQRVTLRCSPRSGDLSVYWYQQSLDQGLQFLIQYYNGEERAKGNILERFSAQQFPDLHSELNLSSLELGDSALYFCASSRDTSYEQYFGPGTRLTVT.

The chain has TRBV28 and TRBJ1-2, with D unresolved. Germline V gene sequence: CDR1 MDHEN, CDR2 SYDVKM. Trimming removed 7 bases at V and 2 bases at J, with 14 bases between. The CDR3 is 14 amino acids. The CDR3 bases are TGTGCCAGCACCCAGAGGTCGGAAAACTATGGCTACACCTTC. Translation gives CASTQRSENYGYTF.